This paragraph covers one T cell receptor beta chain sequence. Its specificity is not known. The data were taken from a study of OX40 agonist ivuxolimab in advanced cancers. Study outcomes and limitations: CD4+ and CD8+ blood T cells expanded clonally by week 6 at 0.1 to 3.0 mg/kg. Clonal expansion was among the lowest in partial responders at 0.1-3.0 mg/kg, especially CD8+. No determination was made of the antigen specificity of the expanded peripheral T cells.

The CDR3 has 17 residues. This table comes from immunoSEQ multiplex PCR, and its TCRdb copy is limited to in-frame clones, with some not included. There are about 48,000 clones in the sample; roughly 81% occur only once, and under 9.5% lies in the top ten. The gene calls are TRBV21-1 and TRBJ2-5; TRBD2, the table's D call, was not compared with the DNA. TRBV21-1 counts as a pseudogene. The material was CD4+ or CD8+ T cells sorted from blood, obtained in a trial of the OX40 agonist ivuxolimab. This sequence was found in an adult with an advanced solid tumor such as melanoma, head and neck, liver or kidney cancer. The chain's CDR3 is CASSLGPGGPAVETQYF. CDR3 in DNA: TGTGCCAGCAGCCTCGGCCCGGGAGGGCCTGCGGTAGAGACCCAGTACTTC.